These 17 T cell receptor beta chains were all obtained from the same sample, sequenced in a study of T-cell reconstitution after alpha-beta-depleted transplantation in children. The authors prepared the TCRbeta library with unique molecular identifiers. TCRdb analysed the PCR reads with MiXCR anew, one entry per CDR3 protein. The data contain hundreds of thousands of distinct CDR3 sequences, around 15% of them singletons. The material sequenced was PBMCs, mostly from graft donor cells, taken 360 days after TCRalphabeta/CD19-depleted stem cell transplant. The receptors were gathered from a male patient between 2 and 9 years old who had a stem cell transplant for acute lymphoblastic leukemia, so the T cells may come from the graft donor.

This clonotype has only a few counts. The chain employs TRBV12-3 or TRBV12-4 and TRBJ2-1, with 9 bases identical to TRBD1. V was clipped by 0 bases and J by 5 bases; unmatched bases: 8. There are 17 residues in the CDR3. The CDR3 nucleotides read TGTGCCAGCAGTTTAGCGCTTGGGGGGACAGGGAACAATGAGCAGTTCTTC. Translated: CASSLALGGTGNNEQFF.

This clonotype came up many times. The chain couples TRBV9 to TRBJ2-7, with 9 bases matching TRBD1. Unmatched junction bases numbered 4, after V lost 0 bases and J lost 3 bases. Germline assignment: CDR1 SGDLS and CDR2 YYNGEE. The CDR3 has 15 amino acids. The CDR3 coding sequence is TGTGCCAGCAGCGTAGGGACAGGGGACTTCTACGAGCAGTACTTC. It yields the protein CASSVGTGDFYEQYF.

This clonotype was found a few times. The chain employs TRBV2 and TRBJ2-1; 10 nucleotides align to TRBD2. The germline V gene has CDR1 SNHLY and CDR2 FYNNEI. The CDR3 totals 15 residues. Trimming at V came to 3 bases and at J to 7 bases, leaving 6 bases not matched to a gene. CDR3 in DNA: TGTGCCAGCAGTGACGCTAGCGGGAGAGGAAATGAGCAGTTCTTC. Encoded protein: CASSDASGRGNEQFF.

The gene calls are TRBV28 and TRBJ2-2, with 9 positions matching TRBD2. This CDR3 is 17 amino acids long. CDR1 and CDR2 (germline): MDHEN, SYDVKM. V lost 3 bases and J lost 2; bases outside the gene matches: 7. CDR3 protein: CASSLWLGLANTGELFF. In nucleotides, the CDR3 is TGTGCCAGCAGTTTGTGGTTGGGACTAGCCAACACCGGGGAGCTGTTTTTT.

The rearrangement uses TRBV5-1 and TRBJ2-5; TRBD1 aligns across 7 bases. The CDR3 covers 13 residues. V lost 7 bases and J lost 2; bases outside the gene matches: 5. CDR1 is SGHRS and CDR2 is YFSETQ in the germline V gene. This CDR3 is CASRRTGQETQYF. The CDR3 DNA follows: TGCGCCAGCCGAAGGACAGGACAAGAGACCCAGTACTTC.

The J gene is TRBJ1-1, the V gene TRBV12-3 or TRBV12-4; no reliable D call. V was pared by 9 bases and J by 5 bases, with 19 bases between. The CDR3 has 14 residues. CDR3: CASIDRVAVTEAFF. As DNA, the CDR3 is TGTGCCAGTATCGATAGGGTCGCCGTGACTGAAGCTTTCTTT.

This clonotype has a count of ten or more. The V and J genes are TRBV5-1 and TRBJ2-7, with a weak D call TRBD2 (5 bases). The CDR3 length is 14 residues. Germline V gene data show CDR1 as SGHRS and CDR2 as YFSETQ. V was clipped by 5 bases and J by 4 bases, with 16 bases between them. The DNA for the CDR3 is TGCGCCAGCAGAGACCATCAACGGGATTACGAGCAGTACTTC. Translating gives CASRDHQRDYEQYF.

In this sample, this clonotype turned up a few times. The chain couples TRBV28 to TRBJ2-7, with 9 nucleotides matching TRBD2. This CDR3 spans 13 amino acids. The germline gives CDR1 MDHEN, CDR2 SYDVKM. Germline trimming cut 9 bases from V and 4 bases from J; bases unmatched to any gene: 7. CDR3 nucleotide sequence: TGTGCCAGTTTAGCGGGAGAGTCATACGAGCAGTACTTC. Protein product: CASLAGESYEQYF.

This clonotype came up a few times. The chain recombines TRBV5-1 with TRBJ2-6, with TRBD1 matching over 10 bases. The J segment lost 3 bases and the V segment lost 0 bases, leaving 3 bases of the junction unmatched. The germline V gene encodes CDR1 SGHRS and CDR2 YFSETQ. The CDR3 sequence is 17 residues long. The CDR3 region has the DNA TGCGCCAGCAGCTTGGGGACAGGGGGTGGTGGGGCCAACGTCCTGACTTTC. Protein product: CASSLGTGGGGANVLTF.

This sequence joins TRBV27 and TRBJ2-3; no definite D call. V lost 0 bases, J lost 0 bases, and 7 bases lay in between. Germline V gives CDR1 MNHEY, CDR2 SMNVEV (reference sequence). This CDR3 contains 15 residues. CDR3 DNA: TGTGCCAGCAGTTTATCAAGCCTCAGCACAGATACGCAGTATTTT. This gives the protein CASSLSSLSTDTQYF.

The J gene is TRBJ2-7, the V gene TRBV11-2; D uncertain. V lost 1 base to trimming and J lost 6 bases, with 1 base between them. CDR1 and CDR2 (germline): SGHAT, FQNNGV. The CDR3 has 10 residues. The CDR3 loop is CASSLAEQYF. The CDR3 DNA follows: TGTGCCAGCAGCTTAGCCGAGCAGTACTTC.

This clonotype has a handful of counts. CDR3 sequence (DNA): TGCGCCAGCAGCCAAGATATTATAGGACTAGCGGGGAAGAGCTCCTACAATGAGCAGTTCTTC. It codes for CASSQDIIGLAGKSSYNEQFF. The rearrangement joins TRBV4-1 to TRBJ2-1; 12 bases agree with TRBD2. Germline loops: CDR1 MGHRA, CDR2 YSYEKL. The J segment lost 0 bases and the V segment lost 0 bases, leaving 12 bases of the junction unmatched. CDR3 size: 21 residues.

A few counts support this clonotype. The rearrangement links TRBV20-1 to TRBJ2-7; possibly TRBD1 or TRBD2 for D (5 bases each). Germline V gene data show CDR1 as DFQATT and CDR2 as SNEGSKA (reference sequence). With 3 bases removed from V and 2 bases from J, the gap between germline ends came to 11 bases. CDR3 length equals 13 residues. The CDR3 bases are TGCAGTGCTAGCCGGGACGGAGCCTACGAGCAGTACTTC. It translates to CSASRDGAYEQYF.

This clonotype was picked up a small number of times. The CDR3, as DNA: TGCGCCAGCAGCCAAGATCGGGCGGTGCACGAGCAGTACTTC. Encoded protein: CASSQDRAVHEQYF. The chain links TRBV4-3 to TRBJ2-7; D gene ambiguous. The germline V gene has CDR1 LGHNA and CDR2 YSLEER. Between the trimmed V and J ends, which lost 0 bases and 5 bases, there was a span of 11 bases. This CDR3 region has 14 residues.

This clonotype was counted many times. V usage is TRBV28 and J usage is TRBJ2-7; a weak D match, TRBD1 (6 bases). The CDR3 spans 15 residues. Germline CDR1 and CDR2: MDHEN and SYDVKM. V was shortened by 4 bases and J by 0 bases, with 13 bases between the two germline ends. The CDR3 DNA is TGTGCCAGCAGTTCTCTACAGGGTTTCTCCTACGAGCAGTACTTC. It is translated as CASSSLQGFSYEQYF.

This sequence joins TRBV20-1 and TRBJ2-7; D is possibly TRBD1 (6 bases). Germline loops: CDR1 DFQATT, CDR2 SNEGSKA (reference sequence). V dropped 3 bases and J dropped 7 bases, with 19 bases sitting between them. The length of the CDR3 is 14 residues. This chain's CDR3 is CSASPGTSQEEQYF. The DNA of the CDR3 is TGCAGTGCTAGTCCCGGGACATCCCAAGAGGAGCAGTACTTC.

V and J are TRBV12-3 or TRBV12-4 and TRBJ2-7; 11 bases are shared with TRBD2. There are 13 residues in the CDR3. Trimming took 6 bases from V and 5 from J; bases not matched to a gene: 3. The CDR3 is CASRLAGVNEQYF. CDR3 bases: TGTGCCAGCAGACTAGCGGGAGTCAACGAGCAGTACTTC.